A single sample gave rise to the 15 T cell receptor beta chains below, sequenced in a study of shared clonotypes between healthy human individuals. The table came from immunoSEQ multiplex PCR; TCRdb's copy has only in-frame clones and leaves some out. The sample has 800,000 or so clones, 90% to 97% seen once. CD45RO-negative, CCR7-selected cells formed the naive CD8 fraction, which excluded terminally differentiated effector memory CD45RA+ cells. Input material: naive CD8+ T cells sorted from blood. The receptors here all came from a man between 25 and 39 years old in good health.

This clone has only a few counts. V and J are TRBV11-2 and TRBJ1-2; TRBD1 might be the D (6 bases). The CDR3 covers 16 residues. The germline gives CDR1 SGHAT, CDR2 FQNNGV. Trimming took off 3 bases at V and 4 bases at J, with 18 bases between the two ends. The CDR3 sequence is CASSFPGGRGSYGYTF. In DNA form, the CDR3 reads TGTGCCAGCAGCTTTCCCGGGGGCAGAGGCTCCTATGGCTACACCTTC.

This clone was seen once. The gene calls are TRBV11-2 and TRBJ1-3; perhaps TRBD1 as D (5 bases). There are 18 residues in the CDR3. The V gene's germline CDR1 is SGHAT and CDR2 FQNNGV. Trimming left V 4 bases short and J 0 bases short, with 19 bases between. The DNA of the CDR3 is TGTGCCAGCAGCTCAGGACGGGTCTGGGGCTCCTCTGGAAACACCATATATTTT. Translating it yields CASSSGRVWGSSGNTIYF.

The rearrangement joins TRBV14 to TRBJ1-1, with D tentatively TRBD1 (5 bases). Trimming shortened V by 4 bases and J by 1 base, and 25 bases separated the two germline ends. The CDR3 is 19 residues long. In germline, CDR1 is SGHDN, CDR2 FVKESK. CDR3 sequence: CASSPHKSLNGGENTEAFF. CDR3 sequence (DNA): TGTGCCAGCAGCCCCCACAAATCCCTTAACGGGGGGGAGAACACTGAAGCTTTCTTT.

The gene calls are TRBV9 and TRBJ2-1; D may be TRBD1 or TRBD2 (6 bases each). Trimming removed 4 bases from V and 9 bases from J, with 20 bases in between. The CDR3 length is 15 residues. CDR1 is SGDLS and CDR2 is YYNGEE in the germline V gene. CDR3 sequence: CASSLQGTSAIEQFF. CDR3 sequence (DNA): TGTGCCAGCAGCCTTCAGGGGACTTCTGCAATTGAGCAGTTCTTC.

As DNA, the CDR3 is TGCGCCAGCAGCTCTGCCAGCGGAGCCCCCCCTGATGAGCAGTTCTTC. Encoded protein: CASSSASGAPPDEQFF. The V gene is TRBV5-1, the J gene TRBJ2-1; tentative D call: TRBD2 (5 bases). Trimming shortened V by 3 bases and J by 8 bases, and 21 bases separated the two germline ends. Germline V gives CDR1 SGHRS, CDR2 YFSETQ. There are 16 residues in the CDR3.

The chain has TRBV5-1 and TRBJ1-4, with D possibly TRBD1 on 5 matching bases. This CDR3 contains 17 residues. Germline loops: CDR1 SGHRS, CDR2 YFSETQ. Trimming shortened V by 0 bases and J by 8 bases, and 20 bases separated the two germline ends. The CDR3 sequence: CASSLGWDRGVEEKLFF. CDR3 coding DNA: TGCGCCAGCAGCTTGGGATGGGACCGAGGTGTCGAGGAAAAACTGTTTTTT.

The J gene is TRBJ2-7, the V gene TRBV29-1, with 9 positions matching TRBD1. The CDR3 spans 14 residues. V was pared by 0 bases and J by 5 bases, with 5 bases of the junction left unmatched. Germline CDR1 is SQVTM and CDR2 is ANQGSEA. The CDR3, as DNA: TGCAGCGTTGAAGATAAGGGACAGGGCCACGAGCAGTACTTC. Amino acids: CSVEDKGQGHEQYF.

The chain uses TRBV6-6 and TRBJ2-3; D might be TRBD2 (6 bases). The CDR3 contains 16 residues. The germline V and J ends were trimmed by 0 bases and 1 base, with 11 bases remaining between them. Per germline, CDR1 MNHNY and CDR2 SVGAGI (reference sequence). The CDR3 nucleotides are TGTGCCAGCAGTTACTCTTGGGAGGTCGGCACAGATACGCAGTATTTT. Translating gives CASSYSWEVGTDTQYF.

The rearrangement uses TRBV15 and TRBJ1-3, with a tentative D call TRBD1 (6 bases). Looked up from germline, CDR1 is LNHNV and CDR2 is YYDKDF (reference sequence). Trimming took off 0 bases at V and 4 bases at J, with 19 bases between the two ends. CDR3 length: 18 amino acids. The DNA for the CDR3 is TGTGCCACCAGCAGAGATCCGTACAGGGAAGTCTCCGGAAACACCATATATTTT. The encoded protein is CATSRDPYREVSGNTIYF.

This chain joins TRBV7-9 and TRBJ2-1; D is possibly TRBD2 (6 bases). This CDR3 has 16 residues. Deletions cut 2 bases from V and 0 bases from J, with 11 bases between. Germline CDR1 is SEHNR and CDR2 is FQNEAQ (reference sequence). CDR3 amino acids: CASSLIGTYSYNEQFF. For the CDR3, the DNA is TGTGCCAGCAGCTTAATCGGGACTTACTCCTACAATGAGCAGTTCTTC.

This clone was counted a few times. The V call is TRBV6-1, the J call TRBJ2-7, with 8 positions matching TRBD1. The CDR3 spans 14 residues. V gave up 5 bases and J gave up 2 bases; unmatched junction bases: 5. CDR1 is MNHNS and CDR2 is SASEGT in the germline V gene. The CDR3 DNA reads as TGTGCCAGCAGTATTGGACAGGGTGCCTACGAGCAGTACTTC. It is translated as CASSIGQGAYEQYF.

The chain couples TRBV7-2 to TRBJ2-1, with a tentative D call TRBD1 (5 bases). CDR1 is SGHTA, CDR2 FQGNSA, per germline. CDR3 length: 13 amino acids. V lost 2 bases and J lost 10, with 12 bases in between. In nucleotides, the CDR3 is TGTGCCAGCAGCTTATCCGCCAGGGTCGAGCAGTTCTTC. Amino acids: CASSLSARVEQFF.

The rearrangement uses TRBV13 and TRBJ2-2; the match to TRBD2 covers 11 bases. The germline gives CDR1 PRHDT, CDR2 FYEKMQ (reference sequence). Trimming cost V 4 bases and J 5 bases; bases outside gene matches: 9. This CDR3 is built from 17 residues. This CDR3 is CASSSLAGGPMTGELFF. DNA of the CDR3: TGTGCCAGCAGCTCTTTAGCGGGAGGGCCGATGACCGGGGAGCTGTTTTTT.

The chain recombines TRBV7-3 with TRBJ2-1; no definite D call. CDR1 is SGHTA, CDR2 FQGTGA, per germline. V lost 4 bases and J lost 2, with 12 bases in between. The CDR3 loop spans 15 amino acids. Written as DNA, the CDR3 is TGTGCCAGCAGCTCGACCGACCGGACCTACAATGAGCAGTTCTTC. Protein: CASSSTDRTYNEQFF. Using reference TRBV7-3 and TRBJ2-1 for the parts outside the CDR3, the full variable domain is GAGVSQTPSNKVTEKGKYVELRCDPISGHTALYWYRQSLGQGPEFLIYFQGTGAADDSGLPNDRFFAVRPEGSVSTLKIQRTERGDSAVYLCASSSTDRTYNEQFFGPGTRLTVL.

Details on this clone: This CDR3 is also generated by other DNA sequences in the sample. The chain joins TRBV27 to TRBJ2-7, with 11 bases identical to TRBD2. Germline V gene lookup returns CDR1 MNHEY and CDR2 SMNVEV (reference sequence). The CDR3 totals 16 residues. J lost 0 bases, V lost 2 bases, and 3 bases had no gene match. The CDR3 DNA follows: TGTGCCAGCAGTTTACGGGGGACTAGCGGCTCCTACGAGCAGTACTTC. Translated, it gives CASSLRGTSGSYEQYF.